This TCR beta chain was found in a study of identical twins. In the case of this clonotype: Its target is unknown.

MiXCR was run by TCRdb on the 5' RACE reads, yielding one entry per CDR3 protein. Of some 900,000 distinct CDR3 sequences listed, roughly 12% are singletons. Study-wide points: High-abundance cord blood beta clonotypes had fewer insertions; memory repertoires showed none.

The V end was cut by 0 bases, the J end by 0 bases, with 9 bases between. This CDR3 contains 16 residues. Germline V lookup: CDR1 SGDLS, CDR2 YYNGEE. This sample was also put to use in a study of yellow fever vaccine responses in identical twins.

The sequenced sample was PBMCs. This sequence was found in a woman under 30 in good health. V gene TRBV9 combines with J gene TRBJ2-2; D is unclear. The CDR3 spells CASSVGGWANTGELFF. The CDR3 bases are TGTGCCAGCAGCGTAGGAGGTTGGGCGAACACCGGGGAGCTGTTTTTT. Filled out from reference TRBV9 and TRBJ2-2, the complete variable domain reads DSGVTQTPKHLITATGQRVTLRCSPRSGDLSVYWYQQSLDQGLQFLIQYYNGEERAKGNILERFSAQQFPDLHSELNLSSLELGDSALYFCASSVGGWANTGELFFGEGSRLTVL.